The 15 T cell receptor beta chains below were found in one sample sequenced in a study of blood T cell repertoires in COVID-19. TCRdb's copy holds only in-frame clones and misses some; the assay was immunoSEQ multiplex PCR. The repertoire consists of around 150,000 clones, with around nine tenths occurring once and the leading ten covering 5%. Source material: peripheral blood. The receptors shown here come from a human donor in a cohort sampled during active COVID-19.

The table lists this clone with a few counts. The chain uses TRBV6-5 and TRBJ1-4; no reliable D call. Trimming took off 7 bases at V and 1 base at J, with 13 bases between the two ends. The CDR3 contains 15 residues. Germline V gene data show CDR1 as MNHEY and CDR2 as SVGAGI. The DNA for the CDR3 is TGTGCCAGCAACTACCTCAGCTTAACTAATGAAAAACTGTTTTTT. It yields the protein CASNYLSLTNEKLFF.

The J gene is TRBJ2-5, the V gene TRBV7-2; tentative D call: TRBD2 (6 bases). Trimming took off 8 bases at V and 4 bases at J, with 14 bases between the two ends. The V gene's germline CDR1 is SGHTA and CDR2 FQGNSA. The CDR3 is 13 residues long. CDR3 nucleotide sequence: TGTGCCAGCGGGGGGACCCTGAGAGAGACCCAGTACTTC. Its translation is CASGGTLRETQYF. Filled out from reference TRBV7-2 and TRBJ2-5, the complete variable domain reads GAGVSQSPSNKVTEKGKDVELRCDPISGHTALYWYRQSLGQGLEFLIYFQGNSAPDKSGLPSDRFSAERTGGSVSTLTIQRTQQEDSAVYLCASGGTLRETQYFGPGTRLLVL.

This clone has only one observation. The V call is TRBV29-1, the J call TRBJ1-6; weak D call: TRBD1 (5 bases). Looked up from germline, CDR1 is SQVTM and CDR2 is ANQGSEA. The CDR3 covers 15 residues. Trimming stripped 6 bases from V and 12 bases from J, with 24 bases between. The CDR3 sequence: CSVLGWVRGLRPLHF. The CDR3 DNA sequence: TGCAGCGTCCTCGGGTGGGTTAGGGGTCTCCGACCCCTCCACTTT. Looking up the rest from reference TRBV29-1 and TRBJ1-6 gives the full variable domain: SAVISQKPSRDICQRGTSLTIQCQVDSQVTMMFWYRQQPGQSLTLIATANQGSEATYESGFVIDKFPISRPNLTFSTLTVSNMSPEDSSIYLCSVLGWVRGLRPLHFGNGTRLTVT.

This clone is a singleton in its sample. The genes are TRBV9 and TRBJ1-1, with unresolved D. Germline CDR1 SGDLS, CDR2 YYNGEE. Trimming stripped 3 bases from V and 2 bases from J, with 8 bases between. The CDR3 spans 13 residues. The CDR3 DNA sequence: TGTGCCAGCAGCGCCCACAGAAACACTGAAGCTTTCTTT. This codes for CASSAHRNTEAFF.

V gene TRBV9 combines with J gene TRBJ2-1; 7 nucleotides line up with TRBD2. This CDR3 is 12 amino acids long. V trimming: 3 bases; J trimming: 9 bases; junction bases outside the gene matches: 3. In germline, CDR1 is SGDLS, CDR2 YYNGEE. The CDR3 loop is CASSGTSSEQFF. CDR3 coding DNA: TGTGCCAGCAGCGGGACTAGTAGTGAGCAGTTCTTC.

This clone was counted a single time. The genes are TRBV25-1 and TRBJ1-5, with D tentatively TRBD1 (6 bases). Germline V gene lookup returns CDR1 MGHDK and CDR2 SYGVNS. The V end lost 8 bases, the J end lost 4 bases, and 21 bases lay between the germline ends. CDR3 length equals 16 residues. The CDR3 sequence: CASANRVIKQNQPQHF. The CDR3 bases are TGTGCCAGCGCTAACAGGGTAATTAAACAGAATCAGCCCCAGCATTTT.

This sequence joins TRBV19 and TRBJ1-2; D gene uncertain. Deletions cut 3 bases from V and 8 bases from J, with 16 bases between. The CDR3 runs to 14 residues. CDR1 is LNHDA and CDR2 is SQIVND in the germline V gene (reference sequence). The CDR3 DNA sequence: TGTGCCAGTAGTATCTCCGAGGAAACTCTAGGCTACACCTTC. It encodes CASSISEETLGYTF.

In nucleotides, the CDR3 is TGTGCCAGCAGTGGGGCTAGGCGGACCCAGTACTTC. It codes for CASSGARRTQYF. The gene calls are TRBV7-6 and TRBJ2-5; D possibly corresponds to TRBD1 (5 bases). The CDR3 length is 12 residues. V gave up 6 bases and J gave up 7 bases, with 12 bases separating them. Germline values: CDR1 SGHVS, CDR2 FNYEAQ. The whole variable domain, remainder taken from reference TRBV7-6 and TRBJ2-5, is GAGVSQSPRYKVTKRGQDVALRCDPISGHVSLYWYRQALGQGPEFLTYFNYEAQQDKSGLPNDRFSAERPEGSISTLTIQRTEQRDSAMYRCASSGARRTQYFGPGTRLLVL.

The chain recombines TRBV6-5 with TRBJ1-1; 7 bases are shared with TRBD1. V lost 4 bases and J lost 4; bases outside the gene matches: 9. Germline V gene data show CDR1 as MNHEY and CDR2 as SVGAGI. This CDR3 region has 15 residues. The DNA of the CDR3 is TGTGCCAGCAGTTCCCCGGGGGCAGGGGGCACTGAAGCTTTCTTT. Protein: CASSSPGAGGTEAFF.

The chain combines TRBV5-1 with TRBJ2-7, with 8 positions matching TRBD2. CDR1 and CDR2 (germline): SGHRS, YFSETQ. The CDR3 totals 14 residues. Trimming at V came to 2 bases and at J to 3 bases, leaving 4 bases not matched to a gene. The CDR3 loop reads CASSLAGEFYEQYF. The CDR3 nucleotides read TGCGCCAGCAGCTTAGCGGGAGAATTCTACGAGCAGTACTTC.

The chain employs TRBV7-6 and TRBJ2-7, with TRBD1 matching over 9 bases. The germline V gene encodes CDR1 SGHVS and CDR2 FNYEAQ. The CDR3 is made up of 15 amino acids. Trimming took 1 base from V and 1 from J; bases not matched to a gene: 2. The CDR3 region has the DNA TGTGCCAGCAGCTTAGGGGGACAGGGATCCTACGAGCAGTACTTC. Amino acid sequence: CASSLGGQGSYEQYF.

V gene TRBV9 combines with J gene TRBJ2-1, with TRBD1 matching 7 bases. In germline, CDR1 is SGDLS, CDR2 YYNGEE. The V and J ends lost 3 bases and 6 bases, in that order; junction bases with no gene match: 9. The CDR3 covers 15 residues. DNA of the CDR3: TGTGCCAGCAGCGCCTCAGGGGGATCGGGCAATGAGCAGTTCTTC. The encoded protein is CASSASGGSGNEQFF.

The V call is TRBV2, the J call TRBJ2-5; a weak D match, TRBD1 (6 bases). CDR1 SNHLY and CDR2 FYNNEI come from the germline V gene. V lost 6 bases, J lost 2 bases, and 13 bases lay in between. This CDR3 region has 14 residues. The CDR3 DNA is TGTGCCAGCAGCCAGGGGTCGCTACAAGAGACCCAGTACTTC. Residues: CASSQGSLQETQYF.

V usage is TRBV4-1 and J usage is TRBJ1-1; 8 nucleotides align to TRBD1. CDR3 length equals 15 residues. V lost 0 bases, J lost 4 bases, and 4 bases stayed unmatched. From germline, CDR1 is MGHRA and CDR2 YSYEKL. For the CDR3, the DNA is TGCGCCAGCAGCCAAGAACCCACAGGGGGCACTGAAGCTTTCTTT. It is translated as CASSQEPTGGTEAFF.

This clone was seen a single time. The CDR3 bases are TGTGCCAGTAGTACCCCCCGCGGGACGGGCAATCAGCCCCAGCATTTT. Translation: CASSTPRGTGNQPQHF. The chain is built from TRBV19 and TRBJ1-5; tentatively, D is TRBD1 (5 bases). The CDR3 extends over 16 amino acids. The V end was cut by 4 bases, the J end by 2 bases, with 15 bases between. The germline CDR1 and CDR2 sequences are LNHDA and SQIVND (reference sequence).